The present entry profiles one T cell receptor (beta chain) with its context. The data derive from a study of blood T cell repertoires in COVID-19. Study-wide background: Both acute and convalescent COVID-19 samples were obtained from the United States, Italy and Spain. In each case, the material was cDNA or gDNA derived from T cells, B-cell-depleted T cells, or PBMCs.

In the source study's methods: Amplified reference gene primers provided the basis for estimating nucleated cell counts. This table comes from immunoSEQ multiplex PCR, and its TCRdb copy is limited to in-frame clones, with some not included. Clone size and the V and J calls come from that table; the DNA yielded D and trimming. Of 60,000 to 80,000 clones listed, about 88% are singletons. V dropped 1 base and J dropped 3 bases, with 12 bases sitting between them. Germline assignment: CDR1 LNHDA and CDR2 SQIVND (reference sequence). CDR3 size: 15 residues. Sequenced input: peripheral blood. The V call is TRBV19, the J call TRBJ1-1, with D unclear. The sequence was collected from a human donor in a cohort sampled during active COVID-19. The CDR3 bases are TGTGCCAGTAGTATAGGGCGGCTCCTGGACACTGAAGCTTTCTTT. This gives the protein CASSIGRLLDTEAFF.